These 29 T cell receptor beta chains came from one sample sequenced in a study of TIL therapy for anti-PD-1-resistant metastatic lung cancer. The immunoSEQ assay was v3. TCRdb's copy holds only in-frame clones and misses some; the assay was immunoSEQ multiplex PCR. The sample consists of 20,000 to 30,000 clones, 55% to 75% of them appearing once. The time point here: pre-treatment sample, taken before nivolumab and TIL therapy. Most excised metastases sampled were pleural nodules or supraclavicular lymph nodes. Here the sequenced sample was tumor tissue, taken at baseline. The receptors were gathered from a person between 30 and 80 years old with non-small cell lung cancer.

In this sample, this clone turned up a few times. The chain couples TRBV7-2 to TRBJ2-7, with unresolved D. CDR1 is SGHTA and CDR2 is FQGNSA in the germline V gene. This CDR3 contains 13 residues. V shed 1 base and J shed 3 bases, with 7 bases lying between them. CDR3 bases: TGTGCCAGCAGCTTAGTCCCCGGCTACGAGCAGTACTTC. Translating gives CASSLVPGYEQYF. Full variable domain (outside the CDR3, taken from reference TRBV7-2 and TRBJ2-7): GAGVSQSPSNKVTEKGKDVELRCDPISGHTALYWYRQSLGQGLEFLIYFQGNSAPDKSGLPSDRFSAERTGGSVSTLTIQRTQQEDSAVYLCASSLVPGYEQYFGPGTRLTVT.

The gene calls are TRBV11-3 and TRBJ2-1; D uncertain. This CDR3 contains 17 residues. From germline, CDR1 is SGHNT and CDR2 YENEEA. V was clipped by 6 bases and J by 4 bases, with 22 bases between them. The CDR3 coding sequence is TGTGCCAGCAGTGATACCCTCGACAAGAAGTCTTACAATGAGCAGTTCTTC. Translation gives CASSDTLDKKSYNEQFF.

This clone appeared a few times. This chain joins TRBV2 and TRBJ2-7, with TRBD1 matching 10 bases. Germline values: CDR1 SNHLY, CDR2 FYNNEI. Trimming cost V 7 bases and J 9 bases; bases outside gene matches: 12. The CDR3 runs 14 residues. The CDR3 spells CASTLSTGGFGQYF. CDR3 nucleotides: TGTGCCAGCACTCTTTCGACAGGGGGCTTTGGGCAGTACTTC.

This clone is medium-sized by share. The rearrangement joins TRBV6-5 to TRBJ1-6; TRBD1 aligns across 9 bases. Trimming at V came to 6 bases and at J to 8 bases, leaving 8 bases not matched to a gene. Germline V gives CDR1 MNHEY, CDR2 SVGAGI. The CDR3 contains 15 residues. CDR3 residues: CASSQTGTGYSPLHF. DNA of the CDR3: TGTGCCAGCAGCCAAACCGGGACAGGGTATTCACCCCTCCACTTT.

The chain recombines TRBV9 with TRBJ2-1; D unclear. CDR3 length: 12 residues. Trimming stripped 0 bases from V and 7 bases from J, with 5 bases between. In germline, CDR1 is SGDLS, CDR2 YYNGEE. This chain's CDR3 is CASSVADNEQFF. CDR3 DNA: TGTGCCAGCAGCGTAGCGGATAATGAGCAGTTCTTC.

This CDR3 reads CASSNAAGLPGEQYF. In DNA, the CDR3 is TGTGCCAGCAGCAACGCGGCAGGGCTCCCCGGCGAGCAGTACTTC. The chain is built from TRBV14 and TRBJ2-7, with a possible D match to TRBD1 (5 bases). Trimming removed 5 bases from V and 6 bases from J, with 20 bases in between. The length of the CDR3 is 15 residues. CDR1 is SGHDN, CDR2 FVKESK, per germline.

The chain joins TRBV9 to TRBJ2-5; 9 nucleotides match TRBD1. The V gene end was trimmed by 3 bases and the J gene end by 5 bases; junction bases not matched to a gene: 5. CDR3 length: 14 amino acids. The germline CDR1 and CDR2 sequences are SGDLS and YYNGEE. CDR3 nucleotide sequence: TGTGCCAGCAGCGAGGACAGGGGAAGGGAGACCCAGTACTTC. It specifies CASSEDRGRETQYF.

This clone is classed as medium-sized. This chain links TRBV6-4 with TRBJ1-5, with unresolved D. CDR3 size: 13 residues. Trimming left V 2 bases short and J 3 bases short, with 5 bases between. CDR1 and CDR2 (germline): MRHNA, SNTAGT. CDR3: CASSDGSNQPQHF. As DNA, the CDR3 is TGTGCCAGCAGTGACGGTTCCAATCAGCCCCAGCATTTT.

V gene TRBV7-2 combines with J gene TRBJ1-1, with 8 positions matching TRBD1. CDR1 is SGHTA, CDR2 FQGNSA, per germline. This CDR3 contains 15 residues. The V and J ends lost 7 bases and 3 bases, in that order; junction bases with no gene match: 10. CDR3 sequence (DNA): TGTGCCAGCATCCCCGGACAGGGAGGTTACACTGAAGCTTTCTTT. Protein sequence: CASIPGQGGYTEAFF.

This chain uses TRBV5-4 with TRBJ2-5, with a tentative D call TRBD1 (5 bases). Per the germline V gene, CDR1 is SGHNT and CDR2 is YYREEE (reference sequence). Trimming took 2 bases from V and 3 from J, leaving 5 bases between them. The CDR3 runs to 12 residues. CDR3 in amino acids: CASSFREETQYF. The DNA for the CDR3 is TGTGCCAGCAGCTTCAGGGAAGAGACCCAGTACTTC.

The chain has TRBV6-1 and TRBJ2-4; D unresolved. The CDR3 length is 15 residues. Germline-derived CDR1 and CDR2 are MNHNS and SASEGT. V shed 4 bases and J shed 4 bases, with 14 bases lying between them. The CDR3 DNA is TGTGCCAGCAGTGGAGGTGGGTCGGATAAAAACATTCAGTACTTC. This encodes CASSGGGSDKNIQYF.

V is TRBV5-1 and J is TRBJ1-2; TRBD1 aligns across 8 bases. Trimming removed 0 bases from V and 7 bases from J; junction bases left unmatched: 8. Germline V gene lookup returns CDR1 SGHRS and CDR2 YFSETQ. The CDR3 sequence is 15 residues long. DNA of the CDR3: TGCGCCAGCAGCTTGGAGCCCCCAGGGGGCGGTGGCTACACCTTC. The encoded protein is CASSLEPPGGGGYTF.

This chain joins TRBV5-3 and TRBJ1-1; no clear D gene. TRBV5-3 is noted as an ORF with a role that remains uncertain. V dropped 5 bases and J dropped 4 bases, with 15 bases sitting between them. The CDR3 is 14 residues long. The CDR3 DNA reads TGTGCCAGAAGAAAAGGGAAGGATTGCACTGAAGCTTTCTTT. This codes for CARRKGKDCTEAFF.

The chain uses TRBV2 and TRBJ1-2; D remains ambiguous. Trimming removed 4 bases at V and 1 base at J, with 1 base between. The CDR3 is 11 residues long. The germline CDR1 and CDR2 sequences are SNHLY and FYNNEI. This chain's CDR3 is CASSVNYGYTF. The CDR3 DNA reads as TGTGCCAGCAGTGTTAACTATGGCTACACCTTC.

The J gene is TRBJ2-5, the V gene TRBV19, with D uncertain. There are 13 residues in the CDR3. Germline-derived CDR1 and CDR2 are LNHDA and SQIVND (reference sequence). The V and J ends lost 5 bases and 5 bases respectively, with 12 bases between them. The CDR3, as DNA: TGTGCCAGTAGTCCAACACTGGGGGAGACCCAGTACTTC. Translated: CASSPTLGETQYF.

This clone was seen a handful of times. This CDR3 is CASSPTGEGNQPQHF. Here the CDR3 DNA reads TGTGCCAGCAGCCCGACAGGGGAGGGCAATCAGCCCCAGCATTTT. V usage is TRBV6-1 and J usage is TRBJ1-5; 8 bases align to TRBD1. Germline lookup yields CDR1 MNHNS and CDR2 SASEGT. The CDR3 length is 15 residues. With V trimmed by 6 bases and J by 2 bases, 6 bases remained unmatched.

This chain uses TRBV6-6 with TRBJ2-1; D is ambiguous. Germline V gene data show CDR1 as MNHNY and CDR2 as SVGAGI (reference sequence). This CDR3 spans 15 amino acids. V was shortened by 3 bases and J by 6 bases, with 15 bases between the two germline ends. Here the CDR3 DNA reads TGTGCCAGCAGTTATGGGGTCCCTCCCTCCAATGAGCAGTTCTTC. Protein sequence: CASSYGVPPSNEQFF.

The CDR3 coding sequence is TGTGCCAGCAGTTTCTCAGTGCCCTGGGCTAGCTATGGCTACACCTTC. Residues: CASSFSVPWASYGYTF. J is TRBJ1-2 and V is TRBV28; D gene ambiguous. Trimming removed 3 bases at V and 4 bases at J, with 18 bases between. The CDR3 runs to 16 residues. From germline, CDR1 is MDHEN and CDR2 SYDVKM.

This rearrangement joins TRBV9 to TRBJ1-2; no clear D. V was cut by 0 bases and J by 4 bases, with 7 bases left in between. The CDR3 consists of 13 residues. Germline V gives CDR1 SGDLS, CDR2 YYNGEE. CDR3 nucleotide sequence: TGTGCCAGCAGCGTAGCTGAAGGCTATGGCTACACCTTC. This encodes CASSVAEGYGYTF.

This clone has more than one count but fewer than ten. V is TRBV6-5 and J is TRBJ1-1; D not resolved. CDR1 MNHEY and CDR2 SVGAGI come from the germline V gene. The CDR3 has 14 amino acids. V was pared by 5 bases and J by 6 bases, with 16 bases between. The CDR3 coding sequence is TGTGCCAGCAGTCCCACCCTTGACAACCCTGAAGCTTTCTTT. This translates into CASSPTLDNPEAFF.

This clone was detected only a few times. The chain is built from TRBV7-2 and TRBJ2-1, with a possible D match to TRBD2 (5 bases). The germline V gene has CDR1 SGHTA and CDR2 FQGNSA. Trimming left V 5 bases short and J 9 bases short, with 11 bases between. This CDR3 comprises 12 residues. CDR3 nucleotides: TGTGCCAGCAGCGGCAATAGCGTTGAGCAGTTCTTC. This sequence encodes CASSGNSVEQFF.

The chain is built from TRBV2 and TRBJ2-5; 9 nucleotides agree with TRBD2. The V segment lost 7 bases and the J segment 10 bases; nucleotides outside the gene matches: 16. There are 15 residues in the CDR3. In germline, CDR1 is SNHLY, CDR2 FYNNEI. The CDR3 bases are TGTGCCAGCAAGGCCGGCGGGGGGGATCAAGTGAGCCAGTACTTC. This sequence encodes CASKAGGGDQVSQYF.

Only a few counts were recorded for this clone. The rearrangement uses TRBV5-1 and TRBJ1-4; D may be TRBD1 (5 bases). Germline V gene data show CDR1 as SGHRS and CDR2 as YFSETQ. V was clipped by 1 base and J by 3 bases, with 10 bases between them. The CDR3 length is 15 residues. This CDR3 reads CASSLIGEANEKLFF. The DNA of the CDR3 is TGCGCCAGCAGCTTGATAGGGGAAGCTAATGAAAAACTGTTTTTT.

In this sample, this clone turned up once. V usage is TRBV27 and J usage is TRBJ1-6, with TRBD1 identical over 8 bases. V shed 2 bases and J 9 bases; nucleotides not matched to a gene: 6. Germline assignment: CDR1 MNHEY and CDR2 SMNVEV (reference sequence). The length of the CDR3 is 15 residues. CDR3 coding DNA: TGTGCCAGCAGTTTAAGGAGGACAGGGAGTTCACCCCTCCACTTT. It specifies CASSLRRTGSSPLHF.

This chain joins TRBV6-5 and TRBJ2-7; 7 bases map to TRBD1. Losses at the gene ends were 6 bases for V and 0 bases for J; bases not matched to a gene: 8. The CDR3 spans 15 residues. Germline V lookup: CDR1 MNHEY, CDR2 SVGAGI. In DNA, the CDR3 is TGTGCCAGCAGAAGGGACAGCCTTAGCTCCTACGAGCAGTACTTC. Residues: CASRRDSLSSYEQYF.

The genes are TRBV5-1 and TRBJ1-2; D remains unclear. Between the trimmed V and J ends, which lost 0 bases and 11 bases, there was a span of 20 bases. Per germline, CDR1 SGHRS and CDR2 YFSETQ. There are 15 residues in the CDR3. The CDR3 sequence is CASSLEAGRRGLYTF. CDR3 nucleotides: TGCGCCAGCAGCTTGGAAGCCGGGCGCCGCGGCCTGTACACCTTC. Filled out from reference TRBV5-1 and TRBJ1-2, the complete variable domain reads KAGVTQTPRYLIKTRGQQVTLSCSPISGHRSVSWYQQTPGQGLQFLFEYFSETQRNKGNFPGRFSGRQFSNSRSEMNVSTLELGDSALYLCASSLEAGRRGLYTFGSGTRLTVV.

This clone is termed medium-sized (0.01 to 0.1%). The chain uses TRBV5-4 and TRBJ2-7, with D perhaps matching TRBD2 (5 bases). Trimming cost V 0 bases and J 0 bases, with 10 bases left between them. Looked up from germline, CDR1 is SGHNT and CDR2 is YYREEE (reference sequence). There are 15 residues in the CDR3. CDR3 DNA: TGTGCCAGCAGCTTGGGAGCGGCGAGCTCCTACGAGCAGTACTTC. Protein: CASSLGAASSYEQYF.

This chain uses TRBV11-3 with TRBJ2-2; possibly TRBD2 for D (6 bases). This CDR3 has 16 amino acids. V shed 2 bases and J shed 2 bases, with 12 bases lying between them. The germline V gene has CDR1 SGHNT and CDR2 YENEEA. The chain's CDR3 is CASSLNGGANTGELFF. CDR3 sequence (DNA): TGTGCCAGCAGCTTAAACGGCGGGGCTAACACCGGGGAGCTGTTTTTT.

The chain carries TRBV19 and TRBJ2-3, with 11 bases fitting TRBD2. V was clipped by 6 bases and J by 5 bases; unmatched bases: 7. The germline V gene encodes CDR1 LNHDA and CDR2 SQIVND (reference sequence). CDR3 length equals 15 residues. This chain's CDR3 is CASRELAGVEDTQYF. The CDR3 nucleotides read TGTGCCAGTAGGGAACTAGCGGGGGTAGAAGATACGCAGTATTTT.